This TCR beta chain was recovered during a study of T cell responses to AZD1222 COVID-19 vaccine. Study findings and constraints: Seropositivity was recorded at baseline in only a handful of AZD1222 recipients. Following two doses of AZD1222, Spike-specific TCR breadth and depth rose.

Concerning this clone: The antigen remains unidentified.

This CDR3 is built from 16 residues. Germline CDR1 SGHVS, CDR2 FQNEAQ. V lost 5 bases, J lost 0 bases, and 14 bases lay in between. The table came from immunoSEQ multiplex PCR; TCRdb's copy has only in-frame clones and leaves some out. Of more than 85,000 clones in the sample, around 87% were seen once. This chain joins TRBV7-8 and TRBJ1-3; no clear D. Sequencing was performed on peripheral blood, taken on day 0 of AZD1222 vaccination. This TCR was sampled from an adult in good health. The CDR3 spells CASSRLVDFSGNTIYF. The CDR3 DNA reads as TGTGCCAGCAGCCGCCTGGTGGATTTCTCTGGAAACACCATATATTTT.